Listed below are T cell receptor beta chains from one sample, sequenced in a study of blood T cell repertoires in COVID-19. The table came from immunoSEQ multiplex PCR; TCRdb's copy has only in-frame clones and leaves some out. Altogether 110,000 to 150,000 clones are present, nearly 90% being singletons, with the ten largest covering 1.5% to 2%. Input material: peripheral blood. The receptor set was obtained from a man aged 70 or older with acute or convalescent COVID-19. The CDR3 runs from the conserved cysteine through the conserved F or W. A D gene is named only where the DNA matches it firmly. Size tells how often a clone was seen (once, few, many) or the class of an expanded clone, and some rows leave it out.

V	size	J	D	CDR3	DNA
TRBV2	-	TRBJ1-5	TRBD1	CASTLGRQGVPRPQHF	TGTGCCAGCACGCTGGGTCGGCAGGGGGTCCCTAGGCCCCAGCATTTT
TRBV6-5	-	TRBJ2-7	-	CASRGEVPLMYF	TGTGCCAGCAGGGGGGAGGTCCCCCTAATGTACTTC
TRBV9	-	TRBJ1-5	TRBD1	CASSGGGSNQPQHF	TGTGCCTCATCAGGGGGAGGAAGCAATCAGCCCCAGCATTTT
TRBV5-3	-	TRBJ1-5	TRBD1	CARSSYRGKHVDQPQHF	TGTGCCAGAAGCAGTTACAGGGGCAAGCATGTGGATCAGCCCCAGCATTTT
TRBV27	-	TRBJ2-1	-	CASNAGASSYNEQFF	TGTGCCAGCAATGCGGGGGCGAGCTCCTACAATGAGCAGTTCTTC
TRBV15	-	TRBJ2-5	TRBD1	CATSRDGTVQETQYF	TGTGCCACCAGCAGAGATGGGACAGTCCAAGAGACCCAGTACTTC
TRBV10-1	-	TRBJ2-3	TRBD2	CASSESLAGGLTQYF	TGCGCCAGCAGTGAGTCCCTAGCGGGGGGTCTCACGCAGTATTTT
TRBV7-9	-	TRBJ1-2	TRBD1	CASSLEIVRGQNGYTF	TGTGCCAGCAGCTTAGAAATCGTCAGGGGACAGAATGGCTACACCTTC
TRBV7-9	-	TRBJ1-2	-	CASSPAQGGYTF	TGTGCCAGCAGCCCGGCCCAGGGTGGCTACACCTTC
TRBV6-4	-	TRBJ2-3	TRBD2	CASSDWGGAASTDTQYF	TGTGCCAGCAGTGACTGGGGAGGGGCCGCTAGCACAGATACGCAGTATTTT
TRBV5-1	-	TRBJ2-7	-	CASAPAGVNYEQYF	TGCGCCAGCGCCCCGGCAGGCGTTAACTACGAGCAGTACTTC
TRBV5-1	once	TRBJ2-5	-	CASRSTPGEQETQYF	TGCGCCAGCAGAAGTACACCGGGGGAACAAGAGACCCAGTACTTC
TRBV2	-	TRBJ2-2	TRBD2	CASSRTSGGAWELFF	TGTGCCAGCAGTAGGACTAGCGGGGGGGCTTGGGAGCTGTTTTTT
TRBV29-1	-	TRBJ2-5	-	CSVDLQVDFGWATQYF	TGCAGCGTTGACCTACAGGTTGACTTCGGTTGGGCGACCCAGTACTTC
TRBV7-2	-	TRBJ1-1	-	CASSLAIREVAFF	TGTGCCAGCAGCTTAGCGATTAGGGAGGTAGCTTTCTTT
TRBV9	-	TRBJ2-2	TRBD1	CASSEGAAGELFF	TGTGCCAGCAGCGAGGGGGCGGCCGGGGAGCTGTTTTTT
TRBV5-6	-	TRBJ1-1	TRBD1	CARLTGPTEAFF	TGTGCCAGGCTGACAGGGCCCACTGAAGCTTTCTTT
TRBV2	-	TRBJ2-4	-	CASSEGLVRF	TGTGCCAGCAGCGAAGGTTTAGTAAGATTC
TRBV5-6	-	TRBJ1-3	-	CASRPWGGGNTIYF	TGTGCCAGCAGACCGTGGGGCGGTGGAAACACCATATATTTT
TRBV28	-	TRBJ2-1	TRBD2	CASSSGRAYYNEQFF	TGTGCCAGCAGTTCGGGGAGGGCATACTACAATGAGCAGTTCTTC
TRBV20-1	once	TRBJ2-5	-	CSAVTGETQYF	TGCAGTGCTGTTACAGGGGAGACCCAGTACTTC
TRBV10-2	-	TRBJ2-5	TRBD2	CASSTRTSGRAGKETQYF	TGCGCCAGCAGTACTCGGACTAGCGGGAGAGCGGGAAAAGAGACCCAGTACTTC
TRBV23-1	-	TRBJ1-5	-	CASSLEKAGWYNQPQHF	TGCGCCAGCAGTCTGGAGAAGGCAGGGTGGTACAATCAGCCCCAGCATTTT
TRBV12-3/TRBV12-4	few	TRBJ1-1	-	CASSFAGWTEAFF	TGTGCCAGCAGTTTCGCAGGATGGACTGAAGCTTTCTTT
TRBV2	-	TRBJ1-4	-	CASSTQGTTNEKLFF	TGTGCCAGCAGCACTCAGGGTACGACTAATGAAAAACTGTTTTTT
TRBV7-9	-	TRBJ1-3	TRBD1	CASSKTGYSGNTIYF	TGTGCCAGCAGCAAGACAGGGTACTCTGGAAACACCATATATTTT
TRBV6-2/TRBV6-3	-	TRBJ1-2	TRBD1	CASSLGQGIGYTF	TGTGCCAGCAGTCTGGGACAGGGGATTGGCTACACCTTC
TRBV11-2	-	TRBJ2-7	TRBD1	CASSFQNPGQGGEQYF	TGTGCCAGCAGCTTCCAAAACCCGGGACAGGGGGGAGAGCAGTACTTC
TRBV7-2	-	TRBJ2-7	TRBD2	CASSATGLAGGYEQYF	TGTGCCAGCAGCGCAACAGGACTAGCGGGAGGTTACGAGCAGTACTTC
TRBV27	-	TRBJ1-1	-	CASSPKRGVVTEAFF	TGTGCCAGCAGTCCCAAACGGGGGGTCGTCACTGAAGCTTTCTTT
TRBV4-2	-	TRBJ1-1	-	CASSQEEGQNTEAFF	TGTGCCAGCAGCCAAGAGGAGGGCCAGAACACTGAAGCTTTCTTT
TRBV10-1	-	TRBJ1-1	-	CASRQSPGGTEAFF	TGCGCCAGCAGACAATCTCCCGGAGGCACTGAAGCTTTCTTT
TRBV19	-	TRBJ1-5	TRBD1	CASEGTGGVGQPQHF	TGTGCCAGCGAAGGGACAGGGGGCGTCGGTCAGCCCCAGCATTTT
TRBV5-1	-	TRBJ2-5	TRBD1	CASSLGTDLETQYF	TGCGCCAGCAGCTTAGGGACAGATTTGGAGACCCAGTACTTC
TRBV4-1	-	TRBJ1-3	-	CASSQVGRRGNTIYF	TGCGCCAGCAGCCAAGTAGGCAGGAGGGGAAACACCATATATTTT
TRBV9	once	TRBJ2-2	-	CASSVEGHNTGELFF	TGTGCCAGCAGCGTAGAGGGACACAACACCGGGGAGCTGTTTTTT
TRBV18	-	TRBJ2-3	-	CASSPPGRVDTQYF	TGTGCCAGCTCACCACCGGGCCGCGTAGATACGCAGTATTTT
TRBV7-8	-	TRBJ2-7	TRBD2	CASSLLAGSSYEQYF	TGTGCCAGCAGCCTTCTAGCGGGGAGCTCCTACGAGCAGTACTTC
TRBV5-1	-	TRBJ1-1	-	CASSLISGGSTEAFF	TGCGCCAGCAGCTTGATCTCTGGGGGGAGCACTGAAGCTTTCTTT